Presented here are 10 T cell receptor beta chains from one specimen sequenced in a study of EBV T-cell therapy then PD-1 blockade in nasopharyngeal carcinoma. Sequencing used immunoSEQ multiplex PCR; TCRdb keeps in-frame clones, though not all of them. The sample holds 24,000 or so clones, around 82% seen once. No antigen has been identified for these receptors. This sample's treatment: AdE1-LMPpoly-expanded autologous EBV-specific T-cell therapy followed by anti-PD-1 nivolumab. The specimen comprised CD8+ T cells from blood, sampled at approximately day 62 from a patient whose treatment included autologous EBV-specific T cells and nivolumab. These receptor sequences come from a man aged 35 to 55 with nasopharyngeal carcinoma.

Of note for this clone: This same CDR3 is encoded by further DNA sequences in the sample. This chain uses TRBV28 with TRBJ2-3; D remains unclear. There are 14 residues in the CDR3. With 3 bases removed from V and 3 bases from J, the gap between germline ends came to 10 bases. Germline assignment: CDR1 MDHEN and CDR2 SYDVKM. This CDR3 is CASSFLSGTDTQYF. CDR3 in DNA: TGTGCCAGCAGTTTTTTATCGGGTACAGATACGCAGTATTTT.

The chain combines TRBV5-6 with TRBJ2-5; D possibly corresponds to TRBD1 (5 bases). The CDR3 totals 12 residues. CDR1 SGHDT and CDR2 YYEEEE come from the germline V gene. V was trimmed by 0 bases and J by 10 bases, leaving 10 bases between them. The CDR3 coding sequence is TGTGCCAGCAGCTTGGTCCCCAGGGACCAGTACTTC. The encoded protein is CASSLVPRDQYF. Looking up the rest from reference TRBV5-6 and TRBJ2-5 gives the full variable domain: DAGVTQSPTHLIKTRGQQVTLRCSPKSGHDTVSWYQQALGQGPQFIFQYYEEEERQRGNFPDRFSGHQFPNYSSELNVNALLLGDSALYLCASSLVPRDQYFGPGTRLLVL.

The V and J genes are TRBV19 and TRBJ2-5, with D hard to call. V was shortened by 3 bases and J by 5 bases, with 4 bases between the two germline ends. From germline, CDR1 is LNHDA and CDR2 SQIVND (reference sequence). The CDR3 is made up of 11 amino acids. The CDR3, as DNA: TGTGCCAGTAGTATCGAGGAGACCCAGTACTTC. Amino acids: CASSIEETQYF.

The chain recombines TRBV7-6 with TRBJ2-3, with a tentative D call TRBD2 (7 bases). This CDR3 is 16 amino acids long. The V and J ends lost 4 bases and 1 base respectively, with 15 bases between them. CDR1 SGHVS and CDR2 FNYEAQ come from the germline V gene. The CDR3 spells CASSSRGGRGTDTQYF. CDR3 bases: TGTGCCAGCAGCTCCCGAGGGGGGAGGGGCACAGATACGCAGTATTTT.

The V gene is TRBV18, the J gene TRBJ1-3, with 7 bases aligning to TRBD1. In germline, CDR1 is KGHSH, CDR2 LQKENI. The V and J ends lost 2 bases and 0 bases, in that order; junction bases with no gene match: 1. This CDR3 has 15 amino acids. The CDR3 reads CASSPGTVSGNTIYF. The CDR3 DNA reads TGTGCCAGCTCACCAGGGACAGTCTCTGGAAACACCATATATTTT.

The chain uses TRBV7-9 and TRBJ1-4; D gene unclear. V lost 5 bases to trimming and J lost 0 bases, with 10 bases between them. The CDR3 is 15 amino acids. The germline V gene encodes CDR1 SEHNR and CDR2 FQNEAQ (reference sequence). This CDR3 reads CASSPPYTTNEKLFF. The DNA for the CDR3 is TGTGCCAGCAGCCCGCCGTATACAACTAATGAAAAACTGTTTTTT.

The rearrangement uses TRBV6-4 and TRBJ2-1, with TRBD2 matching 12 bases. Germline V gene sequence: CDR1 MRHNA, CDR2 SNTAGT. V lost 0 bases to trimming and J lost 10 bases; unmatched junction nucleotides: 4. This CDR3 comprises 15 residues. CDR3 in amino acids: CASSDSLAGGREQFF. DNA for the CDR3: TGTGCCAGCAGTGACTCGCTAGCGGGGGGGCGAGAGCAGTTCTTC.

The rearrangement uses TRBV15 and TRBJ1-1; 7 bases fit TRBD1. The V segment lost 3 bases and the J segment 0 bases; nucleotides outside the gene matches: 4. This CDR3 has 15 amino acids. In germline, CDR1 is LNHNV, CDR2 YYDKDF (reference sequence). The CDR3 DNA reads TGTGCCACCAGCAGTCGGGACAGCTTGAACACTGAAGCTTTCTTT. Translating gives CATSSRDSLNTEAFF.

The chain employs TRBV27 and TRBJ1-2; 11 nucleotides line up with TRBD1. The germline CDR1 and CDR2 sequences are MNHEY and SMNVEV (reference sequence). J was trimmed by 7 bases and V by 0 bases; bases with no gene match: 10. This CDR3 is 17 amino acids long. Here the CDR3 reads CASSLSRGTGGLFGYTF. The DNA for the CDR3 is TGTGCCAGCAGTTTATCCCGGGGGACAGGGGGGTTATTTGGCTACACCTTC.

This clone is labeled as medium-sized (0.01 to 0.1%). For the CDR3, the DNA is TGTGCCAGTAGTATAAATCGTGGAGGGCCGAGTTCTGAAGCTTTCTTT. Protein sequence: CASSINRGGPSSEAFF. The chain links TRBV19 to TRBJ1-1; D call uncertain. V lost 2 bases and J lost 6, with 19 bases in between. The CDR3 is made up of 16 amino acids. In germline, CDR1 is LNHDA, CDR2 SQIVND (reference sequence).